Sequencing of this T cell receptor (beta chain) was carried out in a study of cytomegalovirus exposure and HLA in healthy donors. CDR3 size: 14 residues. Trimming took off 5 bases at V and 7 bases at J, with 14 bases between the two ends. Germline lookup yields CDR1 SEHNR and CDR2 FQNEAQ (reference sequence). With 60 Vbeta and 13 Jbeta primers, the PCR was carried out. In the original workflow: A follow-up analysis tallied approximately 85 million unique TCR beta chains, roughly 11 million shared. Measured with immunoSEQ multiplex PCR; TCRdb has only the in-frame clones, and not every one. V and J calls and clone size are given by that table; D and trimming were obtained from the DNA. The sample shows around 50,000 clones, around 72% of them seen only once.

The chain links TRBV7-9 to TRBJ1-4, with D perhaps matching TRBD1 (5 bases). The sequence was obtained from a woman between 50 and 59 years old in good health and CMV-seropositive. The sequenced sample consisted of PBMCs. As DNA, the CDR3 is TGTGCCAGCAGCCAGGCCGTCGGGGGTGAAAAACTGTTTTTT. Encoded protein: CASSQAVGGEKLFF.